A selection of T cell receptor beta chains follows, all from one sample in a study of blood T cell repertoires in COVID-19. Sequencing used immunoSEQ multiplex PCR; TCRdb keeps in-frame clones, though not all of them. The repertoire holds approximately 140,000 clones, about 89% seen once, with roughly 18% in the top ten. The sample taken for sequencing was peripheral blood. These receptors originate from a man aged 45-60 years with active or convalescent COVID-19. Each CDR3 is given with its conserved first and last residue. The D gene is left open where the match is weak. Size tells how often a clone was seen (once, few, many) or the class of an expanded clone, and some rows leave it out.

size	V	J	D	DNA	CDR3
few	TRBV27	TRBJ1-5	NA	TGTGCCAGCAGTTTATATAGCCATAGCAATCAGCCCCAGCATTTT	CASSLYSHSNQPQHF
NA	TRBV23-1	TRBJ1-6	NA	TGCGCCAGCAGTCTCAACAGAATTGGCAGGGAAGAGTCCTATAATTCACCCCTCCACTTT	CASSLNRIGREESYNSPLHF
NA	TRBV15	TRBJ1-3	NA	TGTGCCACCAGCAGAGATCCGGCGGGAAACGGGAGGAACACCATATATTTT	CATSRDPAGNGRNTIYF
NA	TRBV6-1	TRBJ1-6	NA	TGTGCCAGCAGTGAAGCCGCAGGGGACTCACCCCTCCACTTT	CASSEAAGDSPLHF
once	TRBV27	TRBJ1-5	TRBD1	TGTGCCAGCAGCTCTACCGGGACAGGGGTGCGCAATCAGCCCCAGCATTTT	CASSSTGTGVRNQPQHF
NA	TRBV5-4	TRBJ2-1	NA	TGTGCCAGCAGCTTCCTGAGGGAGGGGGGAGATGAGCAGTTCTTC	CASSFLREGGDEQFF
NA	TRBV24-1	TRBJ2-4	NA	TGTGCCACCAGTGATTCCCGAGAGGGCGCCAAAAACATTCAGTACTTC	CATSDSREGAKNIQYF
few	TRBV12-3/TRBV12-4	TRBJ1-6	NA	TGTGCCAGCAGTGTGGGGGGTTCTGCACCCCTCCACTTT	CASSVGGSAPLHF
NA	TRBV19	TRBJ1-3	NA	TGTGCCAGTAGCCTACGGGACACCATATATTTT	CASSLRDTIYF
NA	TRBV9	TRBJ1-1	NA	TGTGCCAGCAGCGTCTGGCCCATGAACACTGAAGCTTTCTTT	CASSVWPMNTEAFF
NA	TRBV27	TRBJ1-6	TRBD1	TGTGCCAGCAGCGGACAGGGGCTCCATAATTCACCCCTCCACTTT	CASSGQGLHNSPLHF
NA	TRBV5-6	TRBJ1-1	TRBD1	TGTGCCAGCAGTTCTACAGGGGGCACTGAAGCTTTCTTT	CASSSTGGTEAFF
NA	TRBV29-1	TRBJ2-3	NA	TGCAGCGTTGAAAGGGGTTCTGGCACAGATACGCAGTATTTT	CSVERGSGTDTQYF
NA	TRBV5-1	TRBJ1-3	NA	TGCGCCAGCAGCTTGGCAGGGTCCGGAAACACCATATATTTT	CASSLAGSGNTIYF
NA	TRBV12-5	TRBJ1-6	NA	TGTGCTAGTGGTTTGGTACAGGGCTATAATTCACCCCTCCACTTT	CASGLVQGYNSPLHF
NA	TRBV19	TRBJ2-4	NA	TGTGCCAGTAGTATTGGGGCAGGGGCCAAAAACATTCAGTACTTC	CASSIGAGAKNIQYF
many	TRBV5-8	TRBJ2-4	NA	TGTGCCAGCAGCGTCCGTACGGGCAGGGATGAAAACATTCAGTACTTC	CASSVRTGRDENIQYF
once	TRBV11-3	TRBJ2-5	TRBD2	TGTGCCCCAGTCCCTTTAGTCGGGACTAGCGGGGGAGAGACCCAGTACTTC	CAPVPLVGTSGGETQYF
NA	TRBV5-6	TRBJ1-4	NA	TGTGCCAGCAGCTTGGTAGGCGGCAGTACAGAAAAACTGTTTTTT	CASSLVGGSTEKLFF
NA	TRBV2	TRBJ1-2	NA	TGTGCCAGCAGTGAACCGAACGGGACTGTTAAGAAAGCTAACTATGGCTACACCTTC	CASSEPNGTVKKANYGYTF
NA	TRBV6-6	TRBJ1-1	NA	TGTGCCAGCAAGCCCCTGAGCCCTATGAACACTGAAGCTTTCTTT	CASKPLSPMNTEAFF
NA	TRBV27	TRBJ2-7	TRBD1	TGTGCCAGCAGTTTGGGCCGGGACAGGGGTTTACCTTCCTACGAGCAGTACTTC	CASSLGRDRGLPSYEQYF
NA	TRBV5-1	TRBJ2-7	NA	TGCGCCAGCAGCTTGGACGGAAGTGCGGAAGAGCAGTACTTC	CASSLDGSAEEQYF
NA	TRBV19	TRBJ1-1	NA	TGTGCCACTATGGGGACACGTAACACTGAAGCTTTCTTT	CATMGTRNTEAFF
once	TRBV7-2	TRBJ2-7	TRBD2	TGTGCCAGCAGCTTACGGGCTAGCGGGGGCTCCTACGAGCAGTACTTC	CASSLRASGGSYEQYF
once	TRBV19	TRBJ1-4	TRBD1	TGTGCCAGTAGGAAAGGACAGGGTGGGCATGAAAAACTGTTTTTT	CASRKGQGGHEKLFF
NA	TRBV24-1	TRBJ1-1	NA	TGTGCCACCAGTTCGGGGATCATGAACACTGAAGCTTTCTTT	CATSSGIMNTEAFF
NA	TRBV3-1/TRBV3-2	TRBJ2-4	NA	TGTGCCAGCAGCCAAGATCCCGTATCAGCCAAAAACATTCAGTACTTC	CASSQDPVSAKNIQYF
NA	TRBV7-9	TRBJ2-2	TRBD1	TGTGCCAGCAAGCACAGGGGGTCGAACACCGGGGAGCTGTTTTTT	CASKHRGSNTGELFF
NA	TRBV7-7	TRBJ1-4	NA	TGTGCCAGCAGCCAGGACAGAAATGAAAAACTGTTTTTT	CASSQDRNEKLFF
NA	TRBV7-8	TRBJ1-5	TRBD1	TGTGCCAGCAGCCCCGGGACAGGGCTTGCGCTGGGCAATCAGCCCCAGCATTTT	CASSPGTGLALGNQPQHF
once	TRBV29-1	TRBJ2-5	NA	TGCAGCGTGAACGACAGTTGGGAGACCCAGTACTTC	CSVNDSWETQYF
once	TRBV24-1	TRBJ2-3	NA	TGTGCCACCAGTGGAGGGGGAGGGACAGATACGCAGTATTTT	CATSGGGGTDTQYF
NA	TRBV30	TRBJ1-2	TRBD1	TGTGCCTGGAGCCGGACAGGGGTTGGAGGCTACACCTTC	CAWSRTGVGGYTF
NA	TRBV19	TRBJ2-5	TRBD1	TGTGCCAGTAGTAACAGGGGACATCCTGAGACCCAGTACTTC	CASSNRGHPETQYF
NA	TRBV5-1	TRBJ2-1	NA	TGCGCCAGCAGCTTGTCACTAGAACCTTACAATGAGCAGTTCTTC	CASSLSLEPYNEQFF
NA	TRBV7-2	TRBJ1-2	NA	TGTGCCAGCAGCTTAGATGACACCTACAACTATGGCTACACCTTC	CASSLDDTYNYGYTF
NA	TRBV6-5	TRBJ2-2	NA	TGTGCCAGCATCAGAGGGGGTAACACCGGGGAGCTGTTTTTT	CASIRGGNTGELFF
NA	TRBV15	TRBJ1-5	NA	TGTGCCACCAGCAGAGATCCCAGGGTCGGGAATCAGCCCCAGCATTTT	CATSRDPRVGNQPQHF
NA	TRBV2	TRBJ2-5	NA	TGTGCCAGCAGTGAAGACATAGGGGGAGAGACCCAGTACTTC	CASSEDIGGETQYF
NA	TRBV24-1	TRBJ2-5	TRBD2	TGTGCCACCAGTGATGCTAGCGGGGGGTACCAAGAGACCCAGTACTTC	CATSDASGGYQETQYF
NA	TRBV6-5	TRBJ1-2	TRBD1	TGTGCCAGCAGTCTCCTCCGGGACAGGGTCCGCTACACCTTC	CASSLLRDRVRYTF
NA	TRBV2	TRBJ1-3	TRBD1	TGTGCCAGCAGTGTGCGACAGGGGAGTCTGCACACCATATATTTT	CASSVRQGSLHTIYF
few	TRBV5-1	TRBJ1-2	NA	TGCGCCAGCAGCCCGTCTCTCATGGGAGCTAACTATGGCTACACCTTC	CASSPSLMGANYGYTF
NA	TRBV5-1	TRBJ2-3	TRBD2	TGCGCCAGCAGCGCAACTAGCGTCCTCACAGATACGCAGTATTTT	CASSATSVLTDTQYF
NA	TRBV19	TRBJ1-1	TRBD1	TGTGCCAGTAGTACCCGACCGGGACAGGGTTTGAACACTGAAGCTTTCTTT	CASSTRPGQGLNTEAFF
NA	TRBV4-3	TRBJ2-7	TRBD1	TGCGCCAGCAGCCCGGACAGGGGGAACTACGAGCAGTACTTC	CASSPDRGNYEQYF
NA	TRBV6-5	TRBJ2-1	NA	TGTGCCAGCAGTTACACCAGCTCCTACAATGAGCAGTTCTTC	CASSYTSSYNEQFF
NA	TRBV24-1	TRBJ1-3	NA	TGTGCCACCAGTGACTCCGGACAGATCTCTGGAAACACCATATATTTT	CATSDSGQISGNTIYF
NA	TRBV19	TRBJ1-1	NA	TGTGCCAGTACCCGAAGGGGGTTTACTGAAGCTTTCTTT	CASTRRGFTEAFF
NA	TRBV7-2	TRBJ2-7	TRBD1	TGTGCCAGCAGCTTAGAGGGACAGGTATGGGACGAGCAGTACTTC	CASSLEGQVWDEQYF
NA	TRBV5-1	TRBJ1-1	NA	TGCGCCAGCAGCTTCGGAGGCGCGAACACTGAAGCTTTCTTT	CASSFGGANTEAFF
NA	TRBV11-2	TRBJ2-7	NA	TGTGCCAGCAGCTTAGTCCAGGGGACCTCCTGGGAGCAGTACTTC	CASSLVQGTSWEQYF
few	TRBV7-9	TRBJ2-1	TRBD1	TGTGCCAGCAGTTTTAGACAGGGAATTAGCTCCTACAATGAGCAGTTCTTC	CASSFRQGISSYNEQFF
NA	TRBV3-1/TRBV3-2	TRBJ2-5	TRBD2	TGTGCCAGCAGCCAAGCCGCCTTAAGCGGGGTAGGGGAGACCCAGTACTTC	CASSQAALSGVGETQYF
NA	TRBV11-2	TRBJ2-1	NA	TGTGCCAGCAGCTACTCCACCACGAGGTTGCTTGAGCAGTTCTTC	CASSYSTTRLLEQFF
NA	TRBV3-1/TRBV3-2	TRBJ2-3	TRBD2	TGTGCCAGCAGCCGCGAGCCGGGGGGGAACACAGATACGCAGTATTTT	CASSREPGGNTDTQYF